The source of this T cell receptor (beta chain) is a study of CD8 T cells in ankylosing spondylitis (TCRdb year 2017). Turning to the overall study: To find TCR variants linked to disease, the study profiled T cell receptor beta repertoires in ankylosing spondylitis patients and healthy donors. Peripheral blood was sampled, and synovial fluid was also collected from ankylosing spondylitis patients. The full study cohort comprised 20 to 30 ankylosing spondylitis patients and 85 to 120 healthy donors.

The sequencer was an Illumina HiSeq 2500. TCR beta libraries were prepared by quantitative 5'-RACE with molecular barcodes. The published analysis was carried out like this. A new computational method, built on a probabilistic model of VDJ rearrangement, was used to identify disease-linked TCR variants. TCRdb's own reprocessing of the public reads used fastp at Q25 and MiXCR and kept productive beta chains. Every CDR3 protein is listed once, alongside the most common genes and DNA of its rows. TCRdb's processing, not the authors', yielded these V and J calls. The table for this sample lists just over 350,000 distinct CDR3 sequences; around 20% of them were counted only once. The leading ten clones occupy 13% of the sample. Paper-wide results and their limitations: Some of the motif variants had been reported before in the synovial fluid and blood of reactive arthritis patients, a finding that suggests common disease-initiation mechanisms. A TCR beta motif of fewer than 10 highly homologous amino acid variants appeared characteristic of blood from ankylosing spondylitis patients. The disease-linked clones showed a CD8+ phenotype and occurred at relatively low frequencies in peripheral blood. According to the report, matched synovial fluid samples from ankylosing spondylitis patients were significantly enriched for the disease-linked clones.

With regard to this clonotype: The clone's antigen remains unknown. Nothing much larger sits one base from this clone, and base qualities are not available.

Trimming costs V 0 bases and J 9 bases, and their ends lie 8 bases apart. The CDR3 has 13 amino acids, counting the end cysteine and phenylalanine. The only DNA kept is the CDR3, 39 bases in frame from the first base. The germline V gene provides CDR1 KGHDR and CDR2 SFDVKD. The sequenced sample consisted of blood, either unsorted or a sorted T cell fraction (not recorded which). This clonotype originated in a male donor with ankylosing spondylitis or in good health (not recorded which). The rearranged chain carries TRBV24-1 and TRBJ2-1; perhaps TRBD2 is the D gene, with 6 bases matching. The CDR3 corresponds to CATSDLSGVEQFF. The DNA sequence is as follows: TGTGCCACCAGTGATTTGTCGGGGGTTGAGCAGTTCTTC.